The 6 T cell receptor beta chains in this list originate from one sample, sequenced in a study of T cell responses to AZD1222 COVID-19 vaccine. TCRdb's copy holds only in-frame clones and misses some; the assay was immunoSEQ multiplex PCR. Of 130,000 to 150,000 clones listed, 70% to 90% are singletons. The material sequenced was peripheral blood, taken on day 0 of MenACWY control vaccination. Every receptor here comes from an adult in good health.

In its sample, this clone was seen a few times. The chain carries TRBV4-2 and TRBJ2-7; 11 bases line up with TRBD1. CDR1 is LGHNA, CDR2 YNFKEQ, per germline. Trimming removed 2 bases from V and 6 bases from J; junction bases left unmatched: 9. This CDR3 region has 16 residues. The CDR3 is CASSQTTGTGGFEQYF. Here the CDR3 DNA reads TGTGCCAGCAGCCAAACCACCGGGACAGGGGGGTTCGAGCAGTACTTC.

The V gene is TRBV5-1, the J gene TRBJ1-5; D gene unclear. The CDR3 covers 15 residues. Trimming removed 4 bases from V and 3 bases from J, with 14 bases in between. Germline CDR1 and CDR2: SGHRS and YFSETQ. CDR3 nucleotide sequence: TGCGCCAGCAGCCCGGCGTACGGGGACAATCAGCCCCAGCATTTT. As protein: CASSPAYGDNQPQHF.

This chain links TRBV28 with TRBJ1-6; the match to TRBD1 covers 8 bases. CDR3 length: 15 residues. Germline V lookup: CDR1 MDHEN, CDR2 SYDVKM. Losses at the gene ends were 3 bases for V and 5 bases for J; bases not matched to a gene: 3. The CDR3, as DNA: TGTGCCAGCAGTTTTCGGGACAGGAATAATTCACCCCTCCACTTT. It codes for CASSFRDRNNSPLHF.

This chain connects TRBV5-6 to TRBJ1-5; D not resolved. Germline V lookup: CDR1 SGHDT, CDR2 YYEEEE. CDR3 length: 14 amino acids. V lost 3 bases and J 3 bases, leaving 10 bases between the germline ends. CDR3 sequence reads: CASSYAGNNQPQHF. In DNA, the CDR3 is TGTGCCAGCAGCTATGCGGGGAACAATCAGCCCCAGCATTTT.

The chain combines TRBV18 with TRBJ1-1, with unresolved D. The CDR3 consists of 15 residues. V lost 0 bases to trimming and J lost 0 bases, with 8 bases between them. Germline lookup yields CDR1 KGHSH and CDR2 LQKENI. The CDR3 nucleotides read TGTGCCAGCTCACCACCCTCCGGGGTGAACACTGAAGCTTTCTTT. Its translation is CASSPPSGVNTEAFF.

This chain links TRBV19 with TRBJ1-6; no reliable D call. Trimming shortened V by 3 bases and J by 7 bases, and 7 bases separated the two germline ends. Germline lookup yields CDR1 LNHDA and CDR2 SQIVND (reference sequence). The CDR3 loop spans 13 amino acids. The chain's CDR3 is CASSIGQNSPLHF. The CDR3 DNA follows: TGTGCCAGTAGTATCGGTCAGAATTCACCCCTCCACTTT.